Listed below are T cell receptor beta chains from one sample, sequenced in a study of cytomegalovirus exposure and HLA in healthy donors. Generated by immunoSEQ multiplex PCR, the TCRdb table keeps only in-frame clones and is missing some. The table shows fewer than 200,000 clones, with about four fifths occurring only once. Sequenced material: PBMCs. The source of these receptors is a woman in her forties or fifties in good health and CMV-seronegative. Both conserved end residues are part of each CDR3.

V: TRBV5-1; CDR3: CASSLVTGVNTEAFF
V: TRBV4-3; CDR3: CASSRLNEKLFF
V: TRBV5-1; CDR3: CASSEQGEGWNEQFF
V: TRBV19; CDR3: CAIADRHYGYTF
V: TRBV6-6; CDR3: CASSYASGGARELFF
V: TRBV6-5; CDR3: CASFLGTGKFYGYTF
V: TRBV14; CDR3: CASSQESPANTGELFF
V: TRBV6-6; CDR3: CASSYREGPYEQYF
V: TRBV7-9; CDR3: CASSLDTGLNTEAFF
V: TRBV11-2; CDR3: CASSPSRQGGSYEQYF
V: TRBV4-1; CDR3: CASSLNGLASNEQFF
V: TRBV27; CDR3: CASSSPGMVYNEQFF
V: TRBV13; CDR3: CASSPSTGQAYEQYF
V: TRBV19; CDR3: CASSMGQGVEAFF
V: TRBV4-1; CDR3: CASSPFLAGGFEQFF
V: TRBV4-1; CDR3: CASSQTSGTGGYNSPLHF
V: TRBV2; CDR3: CASSEGLAVDTQYF
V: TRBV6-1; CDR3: CASSRQGADQPQHF
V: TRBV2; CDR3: CASRDRGPGNYGYTF
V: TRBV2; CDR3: CASKGGFHEQYF
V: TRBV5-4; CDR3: CASSGRDRAYGYTF
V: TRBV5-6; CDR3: CASMRGGATEKLFF
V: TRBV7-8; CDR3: CASSFAAATDTQYF
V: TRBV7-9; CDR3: CSSSPGGALNEKLFF
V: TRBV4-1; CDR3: CASSQGTSYYEQYF
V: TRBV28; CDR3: CASSLYRRDTNTGELFF
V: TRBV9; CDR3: CASSPGTGHNEQFF
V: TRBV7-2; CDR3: CASSPGTGFEKLFF
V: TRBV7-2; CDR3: CASSSGGVLPLHF
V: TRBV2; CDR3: CASSDRTSRVNSPLHF
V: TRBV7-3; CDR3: CASSPTGGVGETQYF
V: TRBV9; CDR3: CASSVGQGVPYEQYF
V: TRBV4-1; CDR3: CASSQEIRQETQYF
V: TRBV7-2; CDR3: CASKVNPGGSYEQYF
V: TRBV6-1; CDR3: CASSEWGRSNQPQHF